This T cell receptor (beta chain) was sequenced for a study of Graves' ophthalmopathy and Graves' hyperthyroidism. General study findings and limits: A model of 13 signatures distinguished ophthalmopathy from stable hyperthyroidism at around 90% sensitivity and roughly 80% specificity.

The TCR beta CDR3 regions underwent amplification from RNA transcripts. First-round RT-PCR relied on HTBI primers, and a second-round multiplex PCR came next. TCRdb re-called the multiplex PCR reads with MiXCR, one entry per CDR3 protein. The sample shows around 520,000 distinct CDR3 sequences, just under 40% of them seen only once. This clonotype was observed many times. The antigen is not known. V lost 1 base and J lost 2; bases outside the gene matches: 5. Germline assignment: CDR1 SGHVS and CDR2 FNYEAQ. The CDR3 has 16 amino acids. The hyperthyroidism patients had a new diagnosis of under 2 months' duration and were aged 18 to 65. Diagnoses were established from clinical symptoms, serum thyroxine, TRAb, thyroid ultrasound and orbital computed tomography.

Source material: peripheral blood or thyroid tissue (not recorded which). This TCR derives from an adult man with Graves' hyperthyroidism. The chain couples TRBV7-6 to TRBJ2-5, with 9 positions matching TRBD2. DNA of the CDR3: TGTGCCAGCAGCTTAGGTAGCGGGAGACGGCAAGAGACCCAGTACTTC. Amino acids: CASSLGSGRRQETQYF. Based on the CDR3 plus reference TRBV7-6 and TRBJ2-5, the full variable domain is GAGVSQSPRYKVTKRGQDVALRCDPISGHVSLYWYRQALGQGPEFLTYFNYEAQQDKSGLPNDRFSAERPEGSISTLTIQRTEQRDSAMYRCASSLGSGRRQETQYFGPGTRLLVL.